These 10 T cell receptor beta chains originate from one sample sequenced in a study of blood T cells in healthy people across ages. Alongside a J-beta primer mix, a sample-barcoded 5' primer served in a second PCR lasting 7 to 11 cycles. TCRdb itself ran the 5' RACE reads through MiXCR, one entry per CDR3 protein. The table lists some 1.4 million distinct CDR3 sequences, about 43% of them singletons. The material sequenced was blood. The source of these receptors is a young woman in good health.

The V gene is TRBV2, the J gene TRBJ2-7; TRBD1 agrees at 9 bases. This CDR3 has 14 residues. V lost 8 bases and J lost 5; bases outside the gene matches: 10. Germline V gene data show CDR1 as SNHLY and CDR2 as FYNNEI. The CDR3 protein is CASGAGTGSDEQYF. The CDR3 DNA reads TGTGCCAGCGGGGCCGGGACAGGGTCCGACGAGCAGTACTTC.

This clonotype was found a few times. The chain is built from TRBV7-9 and TRBJ2-3; D assignment may be TRBD1 or TRBD2 (5 bases each). Trimming took off 8 bases at V and 2 bases at J, with 17 bases between the two ends. Germline V gives CDR1 SEHNR, CDR2 FQNEAQ (reference sequence). This CDR3 comprises 15 residues. Here the CDR3 reads CASASLGDPTDTQYF. For the CDR3, the DNA is TGTGCCAGCGCCTCTCTAGGGGACCCCACAGATACGCAGTATTTT.

This clonotype has just a few counts. The chain is built from TRBV18 and TRBJ1-2, with D unresolved. CDR3 length: 14 residues. Per germline, CDR1 KGHSH and CDR2 LQKENI. V lost 2 bases and J 1 base, leaving 8 bases between the germline ends. CDR3: CASSPKLVNYGYTF. The DNA for the CDR3 is TGTGCCAGCTCACCAAAGTTAGTTAACTATGGCTACACCTTC.

There are a few counts of this clonotype. The V gene is TRBV11-2, the J gene TRBJ2-7; D unclear. Germline V gene sequence: CDR1 SGHAT, CDR2 FQNNGV. V was shortened by 2 bases and J by 3 bases, with 14 bases between the two germline ends. The CDR3 is 15 residues long. The CDR3 DNA is TGTGCCAGCAGCTTATCCGGGCCGACTTTCTACGAGCAGTACTTC. Translation: CASSLSGPTFYEQYF.

J is TRBJ2-2 and V is TRBV25-1; tentatively, D is TRBD1 (5 bases). The germline V gene has CDR1 MGHDK and CDR2 SYGVNS. Trimming left V 5 bases short and J 1 base short, with 14 bases between. The length of the CDR3 is 16 residues. CDR3 sequence (DNA): TGTGCCAGCAGTACACCCGGTCAGGGGAACACCGGGGAGCTGTTTTTT. This translates into CASSTPGQGNTGELFF.

This clonotype was recorded a few times. The chain couples TRBV29-1 to TRBJ2-3; tentatively, D is TRBD2 (6 bases). This CDR3 spans 13 amino acids. Germline loops: CDR1 SQVTM, CDR2 ANQGSEA. Trimming took 7 bases from V and 6 from J, leaving 17 bases between them. CDR3 nucleotides: TGCAGCGGGTCTAGCGCGGGCTTGGATACGCAGTATTTT. It translates to CSGSSAGLDTQYF.

The chain has TRBV11-2 and TRBJ2-7; TRBD2 might be the D (5 bases). Trimming stripped 1 base from V and 3 bases from J, with 16 bases between. The CDR3 length is 16 residues. Germline V CDR1 and CDR2: SGHAT, FQNNGV. CDR3 sequence: CASSLGGGDLYYEQYF. The CDR3 DNA follows: TGTGCCAGCAGCTTAGGAGGAGGAGACCTCTACTACGAGCAGTACTTC.

This clonotype was observed a few times. The V gene is TRBV5-1, the J gene TRBJ2-6; the D gene is possibly TRBD1 (8 bases). Trimming took 3 bases from V and 0 from J, leaving 16 bases between them. The CDR3 has 18 residues. The germline V gene encodes CDR1 SGHRS and CDR2 YFSETQ. CDR3 nucleotide sequence: TGCGCCAGCAGCTCTGGGAGGGACAGGCGCTCTGGGGCCAACGTCCTGACTTTC. This gives the protein CASSSGRDRRSGANVLTF.

The chain couples TRBV2 to TRBJ2-5, with a weak D call TRBD2 (5 bases). Germline values: CDR1 SNHLY, CDR2 FYNNEI. The CDR3 totals 14 residues. V was cut by 3 bases and J by 6 bases, with 14 bases left in between. CDR3 sequence reads: CASSDRASSQTQYF. Here the CDR3 DNA reads TGTGCCAGCAGTGATAGGGCTAGCAGCCAGACCCAGTACTTC.

The rearrangement joins TRBV27 to TRBJ2-1; D might be TRBD1 or TRBD2, each matching 5 bases. The ends were cut back, 2 bases at V and 7 bases at J, with 12 bases in the middle. Looked up from germline, CDR1 is MNHEY and CDR2 is SMNVEV (reference sequence). This CDR3 has 14 residues. This chain's CDR3 is CASSLNFGANEQFF. In DNA, the CDR3 is TGTGCCAGCAGTTTAAATTTCGGGGCTAATGAGCAGTTCTTC.